Below, 2 T cell receptor beta chains from the same sample are listed, as sequenced in a study of T cell responses to AZD1222 COVID-19 vaccine. Clones were read by immunoSEQ multiplex PCR, and TCRdb kept only the in-frame ones, dropping some. The sample gives around 110,000 clones, 80% to 85% of which show up once; about 9.7% is in the top ten. The starting material was peripheral blood, obtained on day 0 of AZD1222 vaccination. The receptors stem from an adult in good health.

The gene calls are TRBV10-2 and TRBJ1-1; TRBD1 might be the D (6 bases). The CDR3 covers 13 residues. Trimming removed 0 bases at V and 4 bases at J, with 6 bases between. From germline, CDR1 is WSHSY and CDR2 SAAADI. The DNA for the CDR3 is TGCGCCAGCAGTGAGTCAGGGGGCACTGAAGCTTTCTTT. Translation gives CASSESGGTEAFF.

In this sample, this clone turned up once. This chain connects TRBV2 to TRBJ2-1, with a possible D match to TRBD2 (5 bases). CDR1 and CDR2 (germline): SNHLY, FYNNEI. CDR3 length: 12 residues. V lost 9 bases and J 7 bases, leaving 13 bases between the germline ends. As DNA, the CDR3 is TGTGCCAGACGAGGGTCTGGAAATGAGCAGTTCTTC. Residues: CARRGSGNEQFF.